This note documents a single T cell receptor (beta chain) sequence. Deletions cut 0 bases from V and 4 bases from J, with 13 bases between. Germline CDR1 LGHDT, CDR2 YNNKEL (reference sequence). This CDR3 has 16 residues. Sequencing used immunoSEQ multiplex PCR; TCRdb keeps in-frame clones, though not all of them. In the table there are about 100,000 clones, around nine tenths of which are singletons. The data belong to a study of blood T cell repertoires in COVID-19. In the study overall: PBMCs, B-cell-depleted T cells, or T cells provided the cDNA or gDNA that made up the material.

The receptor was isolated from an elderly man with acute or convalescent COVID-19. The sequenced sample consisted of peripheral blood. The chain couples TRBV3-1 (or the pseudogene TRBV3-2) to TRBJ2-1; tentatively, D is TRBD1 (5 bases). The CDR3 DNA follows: TGTGCCAGCAGCCAAGAATCCACAGGTCCGTACAATGAGCAGTTCTTC. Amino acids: CASSQESTGPYNEQFF.